The clone carrying this T cell receptor beta chain was seen many times. Its matching antigen is unknown. TCRdb itself ran the 5' RACE reads through MiXCR, one entry per CDR3 protein. The sample consists of roughly 10,000 distinct CDR3 sequences, approximately 7.2% of them appearing once. This sample is drawn from a study of spatial heterogeneity in lung cancer. This sample's time point: sample taken at primary tumor resection. This CDR3 has 18 amino acids. The V and J ends lost 2 bases and 0 bases respectively, with 17 bases between them. Study-wide findings and caveats: In tumors, expanded intratumoral alpha and beta TCR counts tracked mutation counts.

The chain combines TRBV12-3 or TRBV12-4 with TRBJ1-5; weak D call: TRBD1 (5 bases). This receptor was identified in a female donor with early-stage non-small cell lung cancer. The sequencing here drew on lung tumor tissue, taken at surgery. The CDR3 nucleotides read TGTGCCAGCAGTTTACGTACAGGCAATCCAAATAGCAATCAGCCCCAGCATTTT. Amino acid sequence: CASSLRTGNPNSNQPQHF.